The 25 T cell receptor beta chains listed next were all sequenced from one sample in a study of CD4 T cells in relation to SARS-CoV-2 and coronaviruses. Unexposed donor CD4+ T cells date from about 2011-2018, before the COVID-19 pandemic. The table came from immunoSEQ multiplex PCR; TCRdb's copy has only in-frame clones and leaves some out. The sample gives about 68,000 clones, approximately 95% of which show up once; 0.2% to 0.25% is in the top ten. Material: naive CD4+ T cells from PBMCs. Regarding subset: naive CD4+ T cells isolated by negative enrichment. The source of these receptors is a human donor in good health.

The chain links TRBV28 to TRBJ1-4; 9 positions match TRBD1. CDR1 is MDHEN, CDR2 SYDVKM, per germline. The CDR3 covers 17 residues. The ends lost 6 bases at V and 3 bases at J; junction bases unmatched: 11. This CDR3 is CASRHTGGKGANEKLFF. The CDR3 DNA follows: TGTGCCAGCAGGCACACAGGGGGCAAGGGGGCTAATGAAAAACTGTTTTTT.

This sequence joins TRBV19 and TRBJ2-3; the match to TRBD2 covers 8 bases. This CDR3 comprises 14 residues. J was trimmed by 1 base and V by 6 bases; bases with no gene match: 3. The germline CDR1 and CDR2 sequences are LNHDA and SQIVND (reference sequence). The CDR3 DNA reads TGTGCCAGTAGGGGTAGCGGGGGCACAGATACGCAGTATTTT. Amino acids: CASRGSGGTDTQYF.

V is TRBV10-3 and J is TRBJ1-1; no clear D gene. The CDR3 contains 12 residues. The V gene's germline CDR1 is ENHRY and CDR2 SYGVKD. Trimming took off 2 bases at V and 7 bases at J, with 8 bases between the two ends. CDR3 loop: CAISEGQVEAFF. DNA of the CDR3: TGTGCCATCAGTGAGGGGCAGGTTGAAGCTTTCTTT.

The V and J genes are TRBV29-1 and TRBJ2-3; TRBD1 might be the D (5 bases). V was shortened by 7 bases and J by 0 bases, with 17 bases between the two germline ends. The V gene's germline CDR1 is SQVTM and CDR2 ANQGSEA. The CDR3 extends over 15 amino acids. The CDR3 coding sequence is TGCAGCGGGGGCCTACCGGTCGGGAGCACAGATACGCAGTATTTT. This sequence encodes CSGGLPVGSTDTQYF.

The V call is TRBV28, the J call TRBJ1-3, with 9 nucleotides matching TRBD1. The CDR3 has 15 amino acids. The ends lost 4 bases at V and 2 bases at J; junction bases unmatched: 3. Per germline, CDR1 MDHEN and CDR2 SYDVKM. CDR3 DNA sequence: TGTGCCAGCAGTTCTACAGGGGGCGCTGGAAACACCATATATTTT. It translates to CASSSTGGAGNTIYF.

This chain connects TRBV10-1 to TRBJ1-3; 7 bases map to TRBD1. In germline, CDR1 is WNHNN, CDR2 SYGVQD (reference sequence). V was pared by 9 bases and J by 0 bases, with 5 bases of the junction left unmatched. This CDR3 has 14 residues. The CDR3 protein is CARGRGSSGNTIYF. Written as DNA, the CDR3 is TGCGCCAGGGGCAGGGGGAGCTCTGGAAACACCATATATTTT.

The chain uses TRBV5-4 and TRBJ2-1; D is perhaps TRBD1 or TRBD2 (5 bases each). Trimming removed 0 bases at V and 5 bases at J, with 15 bases between. Germline CDR1 and CDR2: SGHNT and YYREEE (reference sequence). There are 16 residues in the CDR3. The chain's CDR3 is CASSLAVGHGDNEQFF. As DNA, the CDR3 is TGTGCCAGCAGCTTGGCTGTGGGGCACGGGGACAATGAGCAGTTCTTC.

V and J are TRBV7-9 and TRBJ2-1; 14 positions match TRBD2. CDR1 and CDR2 from the germline V gene are SEHNR and FQNEAQ (reference sequence). J was trimmed by 5 bases and V by 3 bases; bases with no gene match: 12. The CDR3 has 19 amino acids. The chain's CDR3 is CASSFQTGLAGVRDNEQFF. The CDR3 DNA is TGTGCCAGCAGCTTCCAGACGGGACTAGCGGGGGTAAGGGACAATGAGCAGTTCTTC.

V and J are TRBV4-2 and TRBJ2-1; 8 bases agree with TRBD2. The CDR3 extends over 14 amino acids. Per germline, CDR1 LGHNA and CDR2 YNFKEQ. V gave up 9 bases and J gave up 6 bases; unmatched junction bases: 10. The CDR3 region is CASFSGAPSNEQFF. The CDR3 nucleotides read TGTGCCAGTTTTAGCGGGGCCCCCTCCAATGAGCAGTTCTTC.

The CDR3 DNA reads as TGCGCCAGCACCGGGACTAGCGGGAGGGATTCCTACAATGAGCAGTTCTTC. Protein product: CASTGTSGRDSYNEQFF. The genes are TRBV10-1 and TRBJ2-1; 16 bases match TRBD2. V gave up 7 bases and J gave up 1 base; unmatched junction bases: 4. The germline V gene encodes CDR1 WNHNN and CDR2 SYGVQD (reference sequence). This CDR3 comprises 17 residues.

The J gene is TRBJ1-5, the V gene TRBV28; tentatively, D is TRBD1 (5 bases). V lost 0 bases and J lost 2, with 14 bases in between. The CDR3 consists of 17 residues. Germline V gives CDR1 MDHEN, CDR2 SYDVKM. DNA of the CDR3: TGTGCCAGCAGTTTATGGGTCGGGGGTGATGGCAATCAGCCCCAGCATTTT. Amino acids: CASSLWVGGDGNQPQHF.

The chain employs TRBV7-2 and TRBJ2-5; 7 bases agree with TRBD1. Losses at the gene ends were 4 bases for V and 5 bases for J; bases not matched to a gene: 7. Germline loops: CDR1 SGHTA, CDR2 FQGNSA. The CDR3 covers 14 residues. The CDR3 reads CASSYPTGQETQYF. CDR3 bases: TGTGCCAGCAGCTACCCGACAGGGCAGGAGACCCAGTACTTC.

This clone has only one observation. The V gene is TRBV6-5, the J gene TRBJ2-7; D gene uncertain. Deletions cut 4 bases from V and 3 bases from J, with 13 bases between. The CDR3 sequence is 14 residues long. The germline CDR1 and CDR2 sequences are MNHEY and SVGAGI. The CDR3 here is CASSSTHRLYEQYF. CDR3 in DNA: TGTGCCAGCAGTTCCACCCACCGACTCTACGAGCAGTACTTC.

The chain employs TRBV7-9 and TRBJ1-1, with TRBD1 identical over 7 bases. CDR1 and CDR2 (germline): SEHNR, FQNEAQ (reference sequence). The CDR3 loop spans 13 amino acids. J lost 6 bases, V lost 4 bases, and 5 bases had no gene match. This CDR3 is CASSSGGWAEAFF. CDR3 DNA: TGTGCCAGCAGCTCAGGGGGTTGGGCTGAAGCTTTCTTT. The variable domain in full, completed from reference TRBV7-9 and TRBJ1-1, reads DTGVSQNPRHKITKRGQNVTFRCDPISEHNRLYWYRQTLGQGPEFLTYFQNEAQLEKSRLLSDRFSAERPKGSFSTLEIQRTEQGDSAMYLCASSSGGWAEAFFGQGTRLTVV.

The rearrangement joins TRBV11-3 to TRBJ2-5; TRBD1 matches 8 bases. CDR1 is SGHNT, CDR2 YENEEA, per germline. The length of the CDR3 is 14 residues. The junction had 7 bases not matched to a gene; V was cut back by 5 bases and J by 5 bases. For the CDR3, the DNA is TGTGCCAGCAGCACGACAGGGGATTCTGAGACCCAGTACTTC. It translates to CASSTTGDSETQYF. The whole variable domain, remainder taken from reference TRBV11-3 and TRBJ2-5, is EAGVVQSPRYKIIEKKQPVAFWCNPISGHNTLYWYLQNLGQGPELLIRYENEEAVDDSQLPKDRFSAERLKGVDSTLKIQPAELGDSAVYLCASSTTGDSETQYFGPGTRLLVL.

V and J are TRBV19 and TRBJ1-4; D is possibly TRBD1 (5 bases). The germline V gene has CDR1 LNHDA and CDR2 SQIVND (reference sequence). The V end lost 9 bases, the J end lost 8 bases, and 16 bases lay between the germline ends. The CDR3 runs to 13 residues. The CDR3 nucleotides read TGTGCCAGCACCGGGACCGAGGAGGAAAAACTGTTTTTT. It specifies CASTGTEEEKLFF.

The chain links TRBV28 to TRBJ2-7; D gene ambiguous. V lost 4 bases and J lost 0, with 4 bases in between. Germline CDR1 and CDR2: MDHEN and SYDVKM. The CDR3 runs 12 residues. The CDR3 DNA sequence: TGTGCCAGCAGTTCCAGCTCCTACGAGCAGTACTTC. This gives the protein CASSSSSYEQYF.

V usage is TRBV24-1 and J usage is TRBJ2-1; 9 nucleotides agree with TRBD2. This CDR3 has 15 amino acids. Germline CDR1 and CDR2: KGHDR and SFDVKD. V dropped 6 bases and J dropped 6; count of bases not matched to a gene: 8. CDR3 loop: CATSSMREGGNEQFF. CDR3 bases: TGTGCCACCAGTTCGATGCGGGAGGGGGGCAATGAGCAGTTCTTC.

The rearrangement uses TRBV5-6 and TRBJ2-7; D perhaps matches TRBD1 (6 bases). The CDR3 runs to 12 residues. Trimming stripped 5 bases from V and 3 bases from J, with 9 bases between. The germline CDR1 and CDR2 sequences are SGHDT and YYEEEE. The CDR3 region is CASRLQGYEQYF. The CDR3 DNA sequence: TGTGCCAGCAGGTTACAGGGCTACGAGCAGTACTTC.

A single count supports this clone. This rearrangement joins TRBV5-1 to TRBJ1-1; D is possibly TRBD1 (5 bases). Germline CDR1 reads SGHRS; CDR2 reads YFSETQ. The V and J ends lost 4 bases and 2 bases respectively, with 15 bases between them. CDR3 length equals 15 residues. The CDR3 bases are TGCGCCAGCAGCCTACGGACACCAAGCAACACTGAAGCTTTCTTT. This codes for CASSLRTPSNTEAFF.

The CDR3 region is CSVDSVTGQTYNEQFF. CDR3 sequence (DNA): TGCAGCGTTGACTCAGTAACGGGGCAGACCTACAATGAGCAGTTCTTC. The J gene is TRBJ2-1, the V gene TRBV29-1, with D perhaps matching TRBD1 or TRBD2 (5 bases each). Trimming shortened V by 3 bases and J by 2 bases, and 17 bases separated the two germline ends. CDR3 length: 16 residues. Germline CDR1 is SQVTM and CDR2 is ANQGSEA.

This chain uses TRBV2 with TRBJ2-7; D remains ambiguous. The CDR3 has 11 amino acids. V was shortened by 4 bases and J by 2 bases, with 3 bases between the two germline ends. Germline CDR1 reads SNHLY; CDR2 reads FYNNEI. The CDR3 DNA reads as TGTGCCAGCAGTGTGACCTACGAGCAGTACTTC. Protein sequence: CASSVTYEQYF.

V and J are TRBV11-3 and TRBJ2-2, with 9 bases that match TRBD1. CDR1 and CDR2 (germline): SGHNT, YENEEA. After removal of 5 bases from V and 3 bases from J, the junction contained 7 bases not matched to a gene. The length of the CDR3 is 16 residues. The CDR3 sequence is CASSPGQGPYTGELFF. The CDR3 nucleotides read TGTGCCAGCAGCCCGGGACAGGGTCCCTACACCGGGGAGCTGTTTTTT.

The chain recombines TRBV27 with TRBJ1-6; D is unresolved. The V and J ends lost 5 bases and 2 bases respectively, with 13 bases between them. The CDR3 loop spans 16 amino acids. CDR1 is MNHEY and CDR2 is SMNVEV in the germline V gene (reference sequence). This chain's CDR3 is CASSIWGKAYNSPLHF. The CDR3 DNA is TGTGCCAGCAGTATTTGGGGAAAGGCCTATAATTCACCCCTCCACTTT.

J is TRBJ2-5 and V is TRBV28; D is undetermined. Trimming cost V 5 bases and J 4 bases, with 8 bases left between them. The CDR3 loop spans 12 amino acids. Germline lookup yields CDR1 MDHEN and CDR2 SYDVKM. The CDR3 protein is CASSRRAETQYF. The DNA for the CDR3 is TGTGCCAGCAGTCGCCGGGCAGAGACCCAGTACTTC.